This T cell receptor (beta chain) came from a study of cytomegalovirus exposure and HLA in healthy donors. PCR was performed using 60 Vbeta and 13 Jbeta primers. Using immunoSEQ multiplex PCR, the repertoire was profiled, and TCRdb retains in-frame clones only, with some absent. The sample consists of 150,000 to 200,000 clones, roughly 77% of them appearing once. The germline gives CDR1 SQVTM, CDR2 ANQGSEA. The CDR3 totals 10 residues. V lost 7 bases, J lost 1 base, and 4 bases lay in between. The rearrangement links TRBV29-1 to TRBJ1-1; D call uncertain. The sequenced sample consisted of PBMCs. This sequence was found in a woman under 30 in good health and CMV-seronegative. CDR3 nucleotides: TGCAGCGACGGGAACACTGAAGCTTTCTTT. Amino acids: CSDGNTEAFF.